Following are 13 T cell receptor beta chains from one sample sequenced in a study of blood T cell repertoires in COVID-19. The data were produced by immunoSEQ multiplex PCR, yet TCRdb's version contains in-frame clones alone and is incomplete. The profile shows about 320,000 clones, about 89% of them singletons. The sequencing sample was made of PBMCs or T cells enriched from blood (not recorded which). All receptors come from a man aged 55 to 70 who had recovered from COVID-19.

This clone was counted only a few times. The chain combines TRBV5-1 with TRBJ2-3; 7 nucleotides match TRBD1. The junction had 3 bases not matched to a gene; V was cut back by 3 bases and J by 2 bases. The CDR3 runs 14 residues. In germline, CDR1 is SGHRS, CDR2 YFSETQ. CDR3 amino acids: CASSSGQLTDTQYF. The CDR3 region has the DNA TGCGCCAGCAGCTCGGGACAGCTCACAGATACGCAGTATTTT.

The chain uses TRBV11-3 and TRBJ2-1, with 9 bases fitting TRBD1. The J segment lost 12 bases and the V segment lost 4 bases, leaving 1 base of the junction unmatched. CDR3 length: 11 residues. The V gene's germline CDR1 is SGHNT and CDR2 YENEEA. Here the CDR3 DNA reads TGTGCCAGCAGCTCGGACAGGGGGCAGTTCTTC. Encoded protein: CASSSDRGQFF.

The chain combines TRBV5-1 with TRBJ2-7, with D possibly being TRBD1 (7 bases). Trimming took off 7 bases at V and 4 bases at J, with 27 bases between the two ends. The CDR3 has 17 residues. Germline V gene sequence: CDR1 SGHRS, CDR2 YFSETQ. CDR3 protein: CASGRGTDEFRVYEQYF. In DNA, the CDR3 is TGCGCCAGCGGTCGGGGGACAGACGAGTTTCGGGTTTACGAGCAGTACTTC.

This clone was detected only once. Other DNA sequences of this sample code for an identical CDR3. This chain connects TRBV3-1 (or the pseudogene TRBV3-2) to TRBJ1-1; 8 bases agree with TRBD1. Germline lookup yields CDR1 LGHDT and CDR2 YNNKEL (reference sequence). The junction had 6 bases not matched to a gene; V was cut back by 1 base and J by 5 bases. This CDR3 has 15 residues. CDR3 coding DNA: TGTGCCAGCAGCCAAGGAGGACAGGGAGGGACTGAAGCTTTCTTT. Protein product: CASSQGGQGGTEAFF.

The CDR3, as DNA: TGTGCCAGCAGCCAAGGCGGGAGCACAGATACGCAGTATTTT. This sequence encodes CASSQGGSTDTQYF. The chain links TRBV3-1 (or the pseudogene TRBV3-2) to TRBJ2-3, with D maybe TRBD2 (5 bases). Trimming removed 1 base from V and 0 bases from J, with 5 bases in between. Per germline, CDR1 LGHDT and CDR2 YNNKEL (reference sequence). This CDR3 has 14 amino acids.

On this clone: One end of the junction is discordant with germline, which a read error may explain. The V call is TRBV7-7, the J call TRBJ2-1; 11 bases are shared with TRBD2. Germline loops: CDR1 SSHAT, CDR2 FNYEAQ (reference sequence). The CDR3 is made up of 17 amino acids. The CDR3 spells CASIFSGRASGSYEQFF. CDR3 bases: TGTGCTAGCATCTTTAGCGGGAGGGCCTCCGGGAGTTATGAGCAGTTCTTC.

CDR3 residues: CASSNPEQGPNQPQHF. The CDR3 DNA follows: TGCGCCAGCAGCAACCCCGAACAGGGACCAAATCAGCCCCAGCATTTT. The chain joins TRBV4-1 to TRBJ1-5; TRBD1 is a possible D gene (6 bases). Germline CDR1 and CDR2: MGHRA and YSYEKL. The CDR3 consists of 16 residues. Trimming left V 5 bases short and J 4 bases short, with 18 bases between.

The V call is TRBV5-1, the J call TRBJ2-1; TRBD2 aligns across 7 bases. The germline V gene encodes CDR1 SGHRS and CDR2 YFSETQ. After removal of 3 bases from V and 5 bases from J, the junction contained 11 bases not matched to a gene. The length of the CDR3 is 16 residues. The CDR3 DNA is TGCGCCAGCAGCTCCTTTTTTGCGGGGGACCACAATGAGCAGTTCTTC. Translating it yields CASSSFFAGDHNEQFF.

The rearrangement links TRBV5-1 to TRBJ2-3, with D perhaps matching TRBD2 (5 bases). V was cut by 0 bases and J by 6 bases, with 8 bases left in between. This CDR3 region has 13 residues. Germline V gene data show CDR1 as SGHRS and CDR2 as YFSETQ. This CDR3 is CASSLGGLDTQYF. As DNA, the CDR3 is TGCGCCAGCAGCTTGGGCGGGTTGGATACGCAGTATTTT.

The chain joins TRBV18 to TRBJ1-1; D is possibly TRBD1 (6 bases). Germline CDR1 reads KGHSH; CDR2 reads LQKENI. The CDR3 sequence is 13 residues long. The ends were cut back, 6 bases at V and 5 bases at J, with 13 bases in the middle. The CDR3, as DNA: TGTGCCAGCTCTGAGGACAGACGGACTGAAGCTTTCTTT. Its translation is CASSEDRRTEAFF.

The CDR3, as DNA: TGTGCCAGCAGTCGGGACAGGAGCACAGATACGCAGTATTTT. Amino acid sequence: CASSRDRSTDTQYF. The rearrangement links TRBV6-4 to TRBJ2-3; TRBD1 matches 8 bases. The germline V gene has CDR1 MRHNA and CDR2 SNTAGT. Losses at the gene ends were 5 bases for V and 0 bases for J; bases not matched to a gene: 1. This CDR3 spans 14 amino acids.

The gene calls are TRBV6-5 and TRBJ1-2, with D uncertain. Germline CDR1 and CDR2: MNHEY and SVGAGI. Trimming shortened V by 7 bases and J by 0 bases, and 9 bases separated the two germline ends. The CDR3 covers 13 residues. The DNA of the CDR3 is TGTGCCAGCAATGGCTCCCCTAACTATGGCTACACCTTC. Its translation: CASNGSPNYGYTF.

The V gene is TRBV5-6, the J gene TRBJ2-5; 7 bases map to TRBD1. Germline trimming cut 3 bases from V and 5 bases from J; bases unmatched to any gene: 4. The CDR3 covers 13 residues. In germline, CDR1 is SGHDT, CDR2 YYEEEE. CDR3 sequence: CASSSGQRETQYF. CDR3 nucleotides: TGTGCCAGCAGCTCGGGACAGAGGGAGACCCAGTACTTC.